This T cell receptor (beta chain) originates from a study of T cells in Graves' hyperthyroidism and ophthalmopathy. This clonotype was found many times. Amplified regions were TCR beta CDR3 sequences from RNA transcripts. HTBI primers were employed in a first-round RT-PCR of the TCR CDR3. Each CDR3 protein is one row after TCRdb ran MiXCR on the multiplex PCR reads. The table has about 500,000 distinct CDR3 sequences, around 17% seen once; the top ten hold approximately 18%. Germline CDR1 reads SGHAT; CDR2 reads FQNNGV. V shed 0 bases, J shed 1 base, and the junction held 9 bases outside the gene matches. The CDR3 extends over 18 amino acids.

This clonotype was obtained from a woman aged 18-30 years with Graves' hyperthyroidism. The genes are TRBV11-2 and TRBJ2-5; 9 bases line up with TRBD2. The source material was blood. DNA for the CDR3: TGTGCCAGCAGCTTAGATCTTGAGCGGGGGGATTTCCAAGAGACCCAGTACTTC. It is translated as CASSLDLERGDFQETQYF.